Following are 28 T cell receptor beta chains from one sample sequenced in a study of cytomegalovirus exposure and HLA in healthy donors. 13 Jbeta primers and 60 Vbeta primers were used for the PCR. Profiled with immunoSEQ multiplex PCR; TCRdb holds only in-frame clones, not every one. The repertoire holds about 160,000 clones, with roughly four fifths as singletons. The sample taken for sequencing was PBMCs. The receptors shown here come from a woman under 30 in good health and CMV-seronegative.

The chain is built from TRBV28 and TRBJ1-1, with a possible D match to TRBD1 (5 bases). Germline loops: CDR1 MDHEN, CDR2 SYDVKM. The V end was cut by 7 bases, the J end by 1 base, with 16 bases between. This CDR3 is built from 15 residues. CDR3 sequence: CASTTPRTPNTEAFF. CDR3 DNA: TGTGCCAGCACCACCCCCAGGACACCGAACACTGAAGCTTTCTTT.

In this sample, this clone turned up a few times. The gene calls are TRBV19 and TRBJ2-2; perhaps TRBD1 as D (7 bases). This CDR3 is built from 15 residues. Germline assignment: CDR1 LNHDA and CDR2 SQIVND (reference sequence). The V end lost 5 bases, the J end lost 7 bases, and 17 bases lay between the germline ends. The chain's CDR3 is CASSAQGGRGGELFF. CDR3 bases: TGTGCCAGTAGTGCCCAGGGGGGCCGTGGCGGGGAGCTGTTTTTT. Full variable domain (missing parts from reference TRBV19 and TRBJ2-2): DGGITQSPKYLFRKEGQNVTLSCEQNLNHDAMYWYRQDPGQGLRLIYYSQIVNDFQKGDIAEGYSVSREKKESFPLTVTSAQKNPTAFYLCASSAQGGRGGELFFGEGSRLTVL.

The chain links TRBV6-4 to TRBJ1-6; 12 bases map to TRBD1. CDR1 is MRHNA and CDR2 is SNTAGT in the germline V gene. V lost 6 bases and J lost 7; bases outside the gene matches: 4. The CDR3 covers 15 residues. The CDR3 bases are TGTGCCAGCAGCGCCGGGACAGGGGGCAATTCACCCCTCCACTTT. Protein product: CASSAGTGGNSPLHF.

V is TRBV27 and J is TRBJ1-1; a weak D match, TRBD1 (5 bases). Germline V gives CDR1 MNHEY, CDR2 SMNVEV (reference sequence). The CDR3 sequence is 13 residues long. The V end was cut by 7 bases, the J end by 5 bases, with 14 bases between. In DNA form, the CDR3 reads TGTGCCAGCACCCAATATGGGGGGACTGAAGCTTTCTTT. As protein: CASTQYGGTEAFF.

The chain has TRBV2 and TRBJ2-7; D is ambiguous. From germline, CDR1 is SNHLY and CDR2 FYNNEI. The V gene lost 6 bases and the J gene lost 0 bases, with 6 bases spanning the gap. This CDR3 spans 12 amino acids. The CDR3 bases are TGTGCCAGCAGCTCCAGCTCCTACGAGCAGTACTTC. Translated, it gives CASSSSSYEQYF. Full variable domain (rest looked up from reference TRBV2 and TRBJ2-7): EPEVTQTPSHQVTQMGQEVILRCVPISNHLYFYWYRQILGQKVEFLVSFYNNEISEKSEIFDDQFSVERPDGSNFTLKIRSTKLEDSAMYFCASSSSSYEQYFGPGTRLTVT.

This clone was counted a single time. The chain links TRBV7-2 to TRBJ1-5; D call uncertain. Trimming pared 5 bases from V and 7 bases from J, leaving 15 bases between. This CDR3 has 14 residues. Germline CDR1 is SGHTA and CDR2 is FQGNSA. CDR3 nucleotide sequence: TGTGCCAGCAGCCCTGACCCGGGGAACCAGCCCCAGCATTTT. It yields the protein CASSPDPGNQPQHF.

This chain joins TRBV28 and TRBJ2-2, with 11 positions matching TRBD1. Germline CDR1 is MDHEN and CDR2 is SYDVKM. V was pared by 5 bases and J by 5 bases, with 7 bases of the junction left unmatched. The CDR3 runs 16 residues. The CDR3 loop is CASSAWGDRGTGELFF. The DNA of the CDR3 is TGTGCCAGCAGTGCGTGGGGGGACAGGGGGACCGGGGAGCTGTTTTTT.

This chain links TRBV5-4 with TRBJ1-6; perhaps TRBD1 as D (5 bases). CDR3 length equals 14 residues. Germline V gene sequence: CDR1 SGHNT, CDR2 YYREEE (reference sequence). Trimming pared 1 base from V and 7 bases from J, leaving 9 bases between. The CDR3 reads CASSLTGTNSPLHF. As DNA, the CDR3 is TGTGCCAGCAGCTTGACAGGAACGAATTCACCCCTCCACTTT.

The chain has TRBV2 and TRBJ1-1, with 8 bases identical to TRBD1. The germline CDR1 and CDR2 sequences are SNHLY and FYNNEI. V lost 5 bases, J lost 0 bases, and 14 bases stayed unmatched. This CDR3 spans 18 amino acids. The CDR3 reads CASSSPGGHSTMNTEAFF. The CDR3 bases are TGTGCCAGCAGTTCCCCAGGGGGCCACTCCACTATGAACACTGAAGCTTTCTTT.

The chain joins TRBV7-9 to TRBJ2-1; the match to TRBD2 covers 9 bases. Germline V gene sequence: CDR1 SEHNR, CDR2 FQNEAQ (reference sequence). The V gene end was trimmed by 1 base and the J gene end by 9 bases; junction bases not matched to a gene: 7. The CDR3 is 15 residues long. The CDR3 DNA reads TGTGCCAGCAGCTTAGAGGGCGGGGGGGCCCTTGAGCAGTTCTTC. Encoded protein: CASSLEGGGALEQFF.

Points on this clone: At the DNA level, this CDR3 is encoded by other sequences in the same sample as well. This sequence joins TRBV18 and TRBJ1-4; 8 bases agree with TRBD1. Germline CDR1 reads KGHSH; CDR2 reads LQKENI. The CDR3 spans 13 residues. V dropped 3 bases and J dropped 7; count of bases not matched to a gene: 1. As DNA, the CDR3 is TGTGCCAGCTCACCTGGACAGGGTGAAAAACTGTTTTTT. Its protein is CASSPGQGEKLFF.

The chain's CDR3 is CASSMAAGWYGYTF. CDR3 nucleotides: TGTGCCAGTAGTATGGCGGCAGGGTGGTATGGCTACACCTTC. The V call is TRBV19, the J call TRBJ1-2, with D possibly matching TRBD1 (5 bases). CDR1 and CDR2 (germline): LNHDA, SQIVND (reference sequence). V gave up 3 bases and J gave up 5 bases, with 13 bases separating them. CDR3 length: 14 amino acids.

The V call is TRBV25-1, the J call TRBJ2-5, with D uncertain. Near its end, the DNA agrees better with TRBJ2-7, so the J call may be wrong. Germline CDR1 reads MGHDK; CDR2 reads SYGVNS. CDR3 length equals 13 residues. CDR3 protein: CASADPLGYEQYF. CDR3 DNA: TGTGCCAGCGCTGACCCGTTGGGCTACGAGCAGTACTTC.

The V and J genes are TRBV6-1 and TRBJ2-7, with 10 bases matching TRBD1. The length of the CDR3 is 15 residues. Germline V gives CDR1 MNHNS, CDR2 SASEGT. Germline trimming cut 8 bases from V and 0 bases from J; bases unmatched to any gene: 7. CDR3 coding DNA: TGTGCCAGCCGGGGGACAGGGGTCGCCTCCTACGAGCAGTACTTC. Amino acids: CASRGTGVASYEQYF.

The chain employs TRBV5-4 and TRBJ2-1, with TRBD1 matching 9 bases. V lost 4 bases and J lost 5; bases outside the gene matches: 10. Germline lookup yields CDR1 SGHNT and CDR2 YYREEE (reference sequence). The CDR3 runs to 16 residues. DNA of the CDR3: TGTGCCAGCAGCCCCACCCGGACAGGGGCAAACAATGAGCAGTTCTTC. Its protein product is CASSPTRTGANNEQFF.

This clone was counted only a few times. This chain connects TRBV28 to TRBJ1-3; 7 positions match TRBD1. The V gene's germline CDR1 is MDHEN and CDR2 SYDVKM. The CDR3 is made up of 16 amino acids. Trimming removed 5 bases from V and 0 bases from J; junction bases left unmatched: 7. CDR3 protein: CASSPQGTVSGNTIYF. The CDR3 DNA is TGTGCCAGCAGTCCCCAAGGGACAGTCTCTGGAAACACCATATATTTT.

This clone was detected only a few times. The chain couples TRBV5-1 to TRBJ2-7; D perhaps matches TRBD1 (6 bases). V lost 0 bases and J lost 2, with 6 bases in between. The CDR3 is 13 residues long. Germline values: CDR1 SGHRS, CDR2 YFSETQ. For the CDR3, the DNA is TGCGCCAGCAGCTTGGACAGGGCCTACGAGCAGTACTTC. Translation: CASSLDRAYEQYF.

There are a few counts of this clone. J is TRBJ2-7 and V is TRBV7-9, with 7 bases matching TRBD1. Germline CDR1 SEHNR, CDR2 FQNEAQ (reference sequence). V lost 5 bases and J lost 2; bases outside the gene matches: 6. The CDR3 consists of 14 residues. This chain's CDR3 is CASSPWTGPYEQYF. The CDR3, as DNA: TGTGCCAGCAGCCCTTGGACAGGCCCCTACGAGCAGTACTTC.

The chain has TRBV27 and TRBJ2-4; the D is unclear. The V gene lost 3 bases and the J gene lost 1 base, with 7 bases spanning the gap. The CDR3 loop spans 14 amino acids. Looked up from germline, CDR1 is MNHEY and CDR2 is SMNVEV (reference sequence). This CDR3 reads CASSFRSAKNIQYF. DNA of the CDR3: TGTGCCAGCAGTTTCCGGTCGGCCAAAAACATTCAGTACTTC.

The V gene is TRBV27, the J gene TRBJ2-5, with 9 bases matching TRBD1. The J call may be mistaken, given a closer DNA end match to TRBJ2-7. The CDR3 spans 14 residues. Germline V gene data show CDR1 as MNHEY and CDR2 as SMNVEV (reference sequence). The CDR3 sequence: CASSVAEQGAEQYF. The CDR3 region has the DNA TGTGCCAGCAGTGTAGCGGAACAGGGGGCCGAGCAGTACTTC.

The chain links TRBV4-1 to TRBJ1-1, with D perhaps matching TRBD1 (5 bases). Trimming stripped 0 bases from V and 5 bases from J, with 13 bases between. Germline values: CDR1 MGHRA, CDR2 YSYEKL. The CDR3 sequence is 15 residues long. CDR3 sequence (DNA): TGCGCCAGCAGCCAAGAGGCGTCAGGGTGGACTGAAGCTTTCTTT. Translating it yields CASSQEASGWTEAFF.

The CDR3 DNA sequence: TGTGCCAGCAGCCCGGGGACAGGGGTAGTTCAGCCCCAGCATTTT. It yields the protein CASSPGTGVVQPQHF. The chain joins TRBV11-2 to TRBJ1-5; TRBD1 agrees at 10 bases. Germline CDR1 SGHAT, CDR2 FQNNGV. The CDR3 contains 15 residues. The junction had 7 bases not matched to a gene; V was cut back by 5 bases and J by 6 bases.

This chain uses TRBV15 with TRBJ2-7, with 9 bases matching TRBD1. J gave up 4 bases and V 6 bases, and 7 bases lay outside the gene matches. This CDR3 contains 14 residues. From germline, CDR1 is LNHNV and CDR2 YYDKDF (reference sequence). CDR3 nucleotides: TGTGCCACCAGGCGGGACAGGGAATTGTACGAGCAGTACTTC. This sequence encodes CATRRDRELYEQYF.

V and J are TRBV28 and TRBJ2-7; 8 bases match TRBD2. The CDR3 spans 14 residues. The germline gives CDR1 MDHEN, CDR2 SYDVKM. V lost 3 bases and J lost 6; bases outside the gene matches: 7. CDR3 in DNA: TGTGCCAGCAGTTTGGGGACTAGAGCCTCCGAGCAGTACTTC. Translating it yields CASSLGTRASEQYF.

Only a few counts were recorded for this clone. This sequence joins TRBV6-5 and TRBJ2-7, with TRBD2 identical over 7 bases. This CDR3 comprises 15 residues. Germline V gene lookup returns CDR1 MNHEY and CDR2 SVGAGI. With V trimmed by 8 bases and J by 5 bases, 15 bases remained unmatched. CDR3 nucleotide sequence: TGTGCCAGCGGTTCGGGGAGGGCCAGGGAGGACGAGCAGTACTTC. It codes for CASGSGRAREDEQYF.

The chain joins TRBV6-6 to TRBJ2-1, with no clear D. Per germline, CDR1 MNHNY and CDR2 SVGAGI (reference sequence). The CDR3 has 13 residues. The germline V and J ends were trimmed by 2 bases and 6 bases, with 8 bases remaining between them. CDR3 protein: CASSYVSLNEQFF. CDR3 sequence (DNA): TGTGCCAGCAGTTACGTCTCTCTCAATGAGCAGTTCTTC.

The chain employs TRBV5-5 and TRBJ1-5, with no clear D. Trimming cost V 2 bases and J 5 bases, with 8 bases left between them. Per the germline V gene, CDR1 is SGHKS and CDR2 is YYEKEE (reference sequence). This CDR3 has 13 residues. CDR3 protein: CASSFARDQPQHF. The CDR3 DNA reads as TGTGCCAGCAGCTTTGCGAGGGATCAGCCCCAGCATTTT.

A few counts support this clone. The rearrangement joins TRBV19 to TRBJ2-3; possibly TRBD2 for D (5 bases). Trimming cost V 5 bases and J 4 bases, with 16 bases left between them. Germline V lookup: CDR1 LNHDA, CDR2 SQIVND (reference sequence). CDR3 size: 15 residues. CDR3 residues: CASSPFRGIPDTQYF. The CDR3, as DNA: TGTGCCAGTAGTCCCTTCCGGGGAATCCCAGATACGCAGTATTTT. The variable domain in full, completed from reference TRBV19 and TRBJ2-3, reads DGGITQSPKYLFRKEGQNVTLSCEQNLNHDAMYWYRQDPGQGLRLIYYSQIVNDFQKGDIAEGYSVSREKKESFPLTVTSAQKNPTAFYLCASSPFRGIPDTQYFGPGTRLTVL.